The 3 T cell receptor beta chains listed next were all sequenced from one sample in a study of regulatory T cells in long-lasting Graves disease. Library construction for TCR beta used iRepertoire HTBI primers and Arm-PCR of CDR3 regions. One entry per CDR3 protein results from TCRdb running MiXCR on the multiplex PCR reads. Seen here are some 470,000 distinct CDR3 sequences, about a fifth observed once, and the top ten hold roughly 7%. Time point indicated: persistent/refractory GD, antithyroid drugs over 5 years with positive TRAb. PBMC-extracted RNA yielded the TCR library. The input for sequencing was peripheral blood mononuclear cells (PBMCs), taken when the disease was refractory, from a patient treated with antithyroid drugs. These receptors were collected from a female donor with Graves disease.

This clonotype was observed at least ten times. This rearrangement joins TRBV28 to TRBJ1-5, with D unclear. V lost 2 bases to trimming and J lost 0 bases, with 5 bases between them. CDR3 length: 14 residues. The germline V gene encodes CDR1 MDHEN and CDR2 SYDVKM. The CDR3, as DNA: TGTGCCAGCAGTTTAGAGGATAGCAATCAGCCCCAGCATTTT. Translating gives CASSLEDSNQPQHF.

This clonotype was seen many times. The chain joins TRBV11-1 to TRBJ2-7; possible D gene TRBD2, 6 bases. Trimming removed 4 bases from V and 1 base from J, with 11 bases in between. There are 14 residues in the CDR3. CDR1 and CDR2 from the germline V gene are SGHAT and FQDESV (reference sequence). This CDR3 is CASSWGDGSYEQYF. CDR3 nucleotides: TGTGCCAGCAGCTGGGGGGACGGATCCTACGAGCAGTACTTC.

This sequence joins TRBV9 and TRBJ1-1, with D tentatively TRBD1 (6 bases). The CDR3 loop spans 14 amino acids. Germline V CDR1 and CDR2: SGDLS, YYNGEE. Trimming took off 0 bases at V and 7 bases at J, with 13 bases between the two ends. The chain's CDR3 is CASSVAGGLGEAFF. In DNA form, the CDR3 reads TGTGCCAGCAGCGTAGCTGGGGGGCTAGGTGAAGCTTTCTTT.